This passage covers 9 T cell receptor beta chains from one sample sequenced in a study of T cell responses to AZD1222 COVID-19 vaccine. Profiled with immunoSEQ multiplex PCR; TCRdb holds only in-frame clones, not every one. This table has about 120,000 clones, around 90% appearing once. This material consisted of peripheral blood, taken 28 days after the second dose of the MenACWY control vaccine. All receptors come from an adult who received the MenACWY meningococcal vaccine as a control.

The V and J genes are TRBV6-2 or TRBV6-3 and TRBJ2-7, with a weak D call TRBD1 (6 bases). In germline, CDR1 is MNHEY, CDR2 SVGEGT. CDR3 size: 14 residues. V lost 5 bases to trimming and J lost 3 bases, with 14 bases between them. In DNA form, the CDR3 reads TGTGCCAGCAGTAAAGCCGGGACATTCTACGAGCAGTACGTC. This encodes CASSKAGTFYEQYV.

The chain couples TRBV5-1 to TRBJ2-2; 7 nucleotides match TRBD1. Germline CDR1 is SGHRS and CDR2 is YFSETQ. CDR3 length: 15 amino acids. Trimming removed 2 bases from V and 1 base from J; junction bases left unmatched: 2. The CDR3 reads CASSLQGRNTGELFF. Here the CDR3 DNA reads TGCGCCAGCAGCTTACAGGGGCGGAACACCGGGGAGCTGTTTTTT. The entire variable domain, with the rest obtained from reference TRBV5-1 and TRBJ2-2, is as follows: KAGVTQTPRYLIKTRGQQVTLSCSPISGHRSVSWYQQTPGQGLQFLFEYFSETQRNKGNFPGRFSGRQFSNSRSEMNVSTLELGDSALYLCASSLQGRNTGELFFGEGSRLTVL.

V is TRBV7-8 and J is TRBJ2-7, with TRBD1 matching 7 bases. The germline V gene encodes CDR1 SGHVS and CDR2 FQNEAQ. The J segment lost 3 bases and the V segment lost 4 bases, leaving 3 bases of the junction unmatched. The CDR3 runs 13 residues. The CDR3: CASSSDRFYEQYV. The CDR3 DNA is TGTGCCAGCAGCTCGGACAGGTTCTACGAGCAGTACGTC.

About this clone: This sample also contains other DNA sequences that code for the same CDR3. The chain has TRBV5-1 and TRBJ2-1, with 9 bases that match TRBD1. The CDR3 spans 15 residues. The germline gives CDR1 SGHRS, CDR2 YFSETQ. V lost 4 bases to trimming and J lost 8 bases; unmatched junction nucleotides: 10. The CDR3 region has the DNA TGCGCCAGCAGCCAACAGGGGGCGCTTATAGATGAGCAGTTCTTC. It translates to CASSQQGALIDEQFF.

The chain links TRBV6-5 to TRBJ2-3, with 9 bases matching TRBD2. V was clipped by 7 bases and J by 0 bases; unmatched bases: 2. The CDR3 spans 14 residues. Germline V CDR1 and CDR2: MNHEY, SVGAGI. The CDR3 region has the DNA TGTGCCAGCACAGCGGGAGGCAGCACAGATACGCAGTATTTT. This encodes CASTAGGSTDTQYF.

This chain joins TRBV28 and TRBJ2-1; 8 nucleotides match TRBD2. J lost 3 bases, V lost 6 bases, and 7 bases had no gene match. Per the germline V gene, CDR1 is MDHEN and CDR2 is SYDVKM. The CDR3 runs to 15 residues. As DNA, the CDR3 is TGTGCCAGCAGGGGGTGGGGACTAGACTACAATGAGCAGTTCTTC. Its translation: CASRGWGLDYNEQFF.

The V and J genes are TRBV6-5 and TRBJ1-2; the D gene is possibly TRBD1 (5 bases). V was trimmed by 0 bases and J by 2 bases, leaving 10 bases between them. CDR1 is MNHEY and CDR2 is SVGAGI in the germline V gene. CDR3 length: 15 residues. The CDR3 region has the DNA TGTGCCAGCAGTTACTCGGAGGGACCGAACTATGGCTACACCTTC. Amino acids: CASSYSEGPNYGYTF.

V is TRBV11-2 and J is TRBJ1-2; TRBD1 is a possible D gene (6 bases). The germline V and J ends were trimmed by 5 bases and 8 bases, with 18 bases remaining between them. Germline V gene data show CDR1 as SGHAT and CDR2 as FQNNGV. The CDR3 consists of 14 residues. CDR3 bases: TGTGCCAGCAGCCCCCGGCAGGGGTCTGACGGCTACACCTTC. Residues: CASSPRQGSDGYTF.

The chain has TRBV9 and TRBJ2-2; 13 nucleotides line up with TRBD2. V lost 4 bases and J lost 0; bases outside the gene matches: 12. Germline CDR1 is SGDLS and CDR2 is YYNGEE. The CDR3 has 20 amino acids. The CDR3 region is CASSRTPGLAGQPNTGELFF. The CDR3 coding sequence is TGTGCCAGCAGCAGAACGCCGGGACTAGCGGGACAGCCGAACACCGGGGAGCTGTTTTTT. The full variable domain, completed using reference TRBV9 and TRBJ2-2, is DSGVTQTPKHLITATGQRVTLRCSPRSGDLSVYWYQQSLDQGLQFLIQYYNGEERAKGNILERFSAQQFPDLHSELNLSSLELGDSALYFCASSRTPGLAGQPNTGELFFGEGSRLTVL.